Listed below are T cell receptor beta chains from one sample, sequenced in a study of blood T cell repertoires in COVID-19. The data were produced by immunoSEQ multiplex PCR, yet TCRdb's version contains in-frame clones alone and is incomplete. The sample yields about 140,000 clones, roughly 80% seen once. The sample was PBMCs or T cells enriched from blood (not recorded which). The origin of the receptors is a woman between 40 and 50 years old who had recovered from COVID-19. Both conserved end residues are trimmed from each CDR3.

j_gene: TRBJ2-1; len: 10; v_gene: TRBV7-9; CDR3aa: ASSLERGQQF
j_gene: TRBJ2-3; len: 14; v_gene: TRBV5-1; CDR3aa: ASSLDGVTSTDTQY
j_gene: TRBJ1-5; len: 12; v_gene: TRBV27; CDR3aa: ASSLSTNHRPQH
j_gene: TRBJ2-2; len: 15; v_gene: TRBV7-8; CDR3aa: ASSPGVAGDGPGELF
j_gene: TRBJ2-7; len: 12; v_gene: TRBV19; CDR3aa: ASSIRLAGDEQY
j_gene: TRBJ1-2; len: 8; v_gene: TRBV27; CDR3aa: ATYRAGYT
j_gene: TRBJ2-7; len: 13; v_gene: TRBV2; CDR3aa: ASSGMGLPVDEQY
j_gene: TRBJ2-6; len: 16; v_gene: TRBV13; CDR3aa: ASSLRLAGLSGANVLT
j_gene: TRBJ2-3; len: 14; v_gene: TRBV5-6; CDR3aa: ASSGLAGGLADTQY
j_gene: TRBJ1-5; len: 8; v_gene: TRBV21-1; CDR3aa: ASPSAVQH
j_gene: TRBJ1-5; len: 14; v_gene: TRBV10-3; CDR3aa: AIESKQGLPNQPQH
j_gene: TRBJ1-1; len: 13; v_gene: TRBV11-2; CDR3aa: ASSLGYRDGTEAF
j_gene: TRBJ1-1; len: 11; v_gene: TRBV5-6; CDR3aa: ASSGRGKTEAF
j_gene: TRBJ2-3; len: 13; v_gene: TRBV7-9; CDR3aa: ASSPGETSTDTQY
j_gene: TRBJ1-3; len: 11; v_gene: TRBV7-8; CDR3aa: ASSFERGNTIY
j_gene: TRBJ1-1; len: 14; v_gene: TRBV9; CDR3aa: ASSVEPGQLNTEAF
j_gene: TRBJ2-7; len: 12; v_gene: TRBV29-1; CDR3aa: SSLAGARGDEQY
j_gene: TRBJ2-5; len: 13; v_gene: TRBV2; CDR3aa: ASSELAVESETQY
j_gene: TRBJ1-1; len: 10; v_gene: TRBV7-9; CDR3aa: ASSLTGVGAF
j_gene: TRBJ2-1; len: 13; v_gene: TRBV7-7; CDR3aa: ASSLTGGGSNEQF
j_gene: TRBJ1-6; len: 11; v_gene: TRBV6-5; CDR3aa: ASRNPGQTPLH
j_gene: TRBJ1-1; len: 13; v_gene: TRBV15; CDR3aa: ATSRLDRDNTEAF
j_gene: TRBJ1-3; len: 11; v_gene: TRBV2; CDR3aa: ASSGQAGNTIY
j_gene: TRBJ2-1; len: 13; v_gene: TRBV5-5; CDR3aa: ASSYRDRGRYEQF
j_gene: TRBJ1-2; len: 12; v_gene: TRBV3-1/TRBV3-2; CDR3aa: ASSQDRGNYGYT
j_gene: TRBJ1-2; len: 14; v_gene: TRBV19; CDR3aa: ASSSSGTGANYGYT
j_gene: TRBJ2-5; len: 12; v_gene: TRBV5-4; CDR3aa: ASSLYGNEETQY
j_gene: TRBJ2-2; len: 18; v_gene: TRBV4-1; CDR3aa: ASSQKSGTSGGTNTGELF
j_gene: TRBJ2-1; len: 13; v_gene: TRBV5-1; CDR3aa: ASTLVLAGGGEQF
j_gene: TRBJ2-3; len: 13; v_gene: TRBV19; CDR3aa: ASRLDMARTDTQY
j_gene: TRBJ1-1; len: 12; v_gene: TRBV7-9; CDR3aa: ASSSRTRNTEAF
j_gene: TRBJ1-2; len: 11; v_gene: TRBV19; CDR3aa: ASSIARGDGYT
j_gene: TRBJ2-1; len: 13; v_gene: TRBV2; CDR3aa: ASRRGTSGGNEQF
j_gene: TRBJ1-1; len: 12; v_gene: TRBV5-4; CDR3aa: ASSPGGPYTEAF
j_gene: TRBJ2-6; len: 14; v_gene: TRBV9; CDR3aa: ASSVAGGGGANVLT
j_gene: TRBJ1-1; len: 12; v_gene: TRBV15; CDR3aa: ATSQSETDTEAF
j_gene: TRBJ1-2; len: 13; v_gene: TRBV15; CDR3aa: ATSRDIDIDYGYT
j_gene: TRBJ2-2; len: 14; v_gene: TRBV7-3; CDR3aa: ASSLTSEVGTGELF
j_gene: TRBJ2-2; len: 13; v_gene: TRBV4-2; CDR3aa: ASSQETGGAGELF
j_gene: TRBJ2-1; len: 16; v_gene: TRBV27; CDR3aa: ASSLSGFTAGGQVEQF
j_gene: TRBJ2-7; len: 15; v_gene: TRBV3-1/TRBV3-2; CDR3aa: ASSQWGGLAVSYEQY
j_gene: TRBJ1-5; len: 11; v_gene: TRBV5-1; CDR3aa: ASSLERGSTQH
j_gene: TRBJ2-7; len: 12; v_gene: TRBV13; CDR3aa: ASSSTGSKYEQY
j_gene: TRBJ1-5; len: 11; v_gene: TRBV27; CDR3aa: ASSFLSNQPQH
j_gene: TRBJ1-1; len: 14; v_gene: TRBV7-9; CDR3aa: ASSPQGGHFLTEAF
j_gene: TRBJ1-3; len: 12; v_gene: TRBV19; CDR3aa: ATTDRHSGNTIY
j_gene: TRBJ2-3; len: 10; v_gene: TRBV6-5; CDR3aa: ASGANTDTQY
j_gene: TRBJ1-2; len: 12; v_gene: TRBV29-1; CDR3aa: SVETLDSYYGYT
j_gene: TRBJ2-1; len: 14; v_gene: TRBV14; CDR3aa: ASSQRQGAVNNEQF
j_gene: TRBJ1-5; len: 10; v_gene: TRBV7-8; CDR3aa: ASSLYNQPQH
j_gene: TRBJ1-5; len: 15; v_gene: TRBV15; CDR3aa: ATSTQRGLGANQPQH
j_gene: TRBJ1-5; len: 17; v_gene: TRBV5-1; CDR3aa: ASSPPTGAVKGSNQPQH
j_gene: TRBJ2-1; len: 10; v_gene: TRBV12-3/TRBV12-4; CDR3aa: ASSSPGLVQF
j_gene: TRBJ1-2; len: 11; v_gene: TRBV24-1; CDR3aa: ATSVSPYYGYT
j_gene: TRBJ2-4; len: 16; v_gene: TRBV19; CDR3aa: ASSIGPDSRLAKNIQY
j_gene: TRBJ2-1; len: 14; v_gene: TRBV5-1; CDR3aa: ASSLSTSGANNEQF
j_gene: TRBJ2-7; len: 14; v_gene: TRBV6-5; CDR3aa: ASSYSTSGRTGEQY
j_gene: TRBJ1-2; len: 13; v_gene: TRBV6-5; CDR3aa: ASSYQGTGGSGYT
j_gene: TRBJ1-1; len: 13; v_gene: TRBV19; CDR3aa: ASHQSGRRNTEAF
j_gene: TRBJ1-1; len: 13; v_gene: TRBV5-1; CDR3aa: ASSETGGMGTEAF